This TCR beta chain was identified during a study of vaccination and CD4 T cells after COVID-19. For the study at large: Several convalescent cases were mild and one was severe, and all had been SARS-CoV-2 positive by nasal swab PCR. Participants, all vaccine recipients, received two doses of either BNT162b2 or mRNA-1273. In culture, cells were exposed to overlapping spike peptides from SARS-CoV-2, HCoV-NL63, HCoV-OC43 and HCoV-229E.

Treatment meaning: approximately 10-day PBMC culture with coronavirus spike peptide pools or control peptides (ViraFEST assay). As for this clonotype: What it binds is unknown.

Cultured CD4+ T cell DNA was sequenced using the Oncomine TCR Beta short-read assay. Cultures of CD4+ T cells served as the source for extracting genomic DNA. Each CDR3 protein gets one entry after TCRdb re-called the PCR reads with MiXCR. The sample shows more than 15,000 distinct CDR3 sequences, 55% of them seen only once. The TCR sequence derives from a human donor who had recovered from COVID-19. Sequencing was carried out using CD4+ T cells from blood, cultured in vitro.

CDR3 residues: CASRVTGTANYGYTF. CDR3 nucleotide sequence: TGTGCCAGCAGAGTCACCGGGACCGCTAACTATGGCTACACCTTC. The rearrangement uses TRBV2 and TRBJ1-2; D may be TRBD1 (5 bases). Deletions cut 6 bases from V and 0 bases from J, with 14 bases between. Germline CDR1 is SNHLY and CDR2 is FYNNEI. The CDR3 is 15 residues long.